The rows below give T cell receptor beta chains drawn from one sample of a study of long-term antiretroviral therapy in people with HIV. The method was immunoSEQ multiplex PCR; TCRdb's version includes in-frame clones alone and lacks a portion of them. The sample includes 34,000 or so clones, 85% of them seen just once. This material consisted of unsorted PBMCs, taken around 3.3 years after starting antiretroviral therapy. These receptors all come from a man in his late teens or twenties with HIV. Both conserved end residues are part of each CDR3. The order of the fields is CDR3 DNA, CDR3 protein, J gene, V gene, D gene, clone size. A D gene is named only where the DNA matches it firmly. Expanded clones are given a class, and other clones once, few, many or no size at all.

TGCGCCAGCAGCCAATTTGGGGACAGGGCCAATCAGCCCCAGCATTTT,CASSQFGDRANQPQHF,TRBJ1-5,TRBV4-1,TRBD1,NA
TGTGCCAGTAGTATTCGAGATGGCTACACCTTC,CASSIRDGYTF,TRBJ1-2,TRBV19,NA,NA
TGTGCCAGCAGTGAACAGCAGTTCTATGGCTACACCTTC,CASSEQQFYGYTF,TRBJ1-2,TRBV2,NA,NA
TGTGCTAGTGGTTTGGGGGACAGGGGACCCTACGAGCAGTACTTC,CASGLGDRGPYEQYF,TRBJ2-7,TRBV12-5,TRBD1,NA
TGCGCCAGCAGCTTGTTTGGGGGCTCCTACGAGCAGTACTTC,CASSLFGGSYEQYF,TRBJ2-7,TRBV5-1,NA,NA
TGTGCCAGCTCAGTCCCACTAGCGGGGGTACTCTCCTACAATGAGCAGTTCTTC,CASSVPLAGVLSYNEQFF,TRBJ2-1,TRBV18,TRBD2,NA
TGTGCCAGTAAAAGCCAGGGCGAAATGAGTAGGGTGAACACTGAAGCTTTCTTT,CASKSQGEMSRVNTEAFF,TRBJ1-1,TRBV19,NA,few
TGTGCCAGTAGTATCCGGACAGGGGGATACGAGCAGTACTTC,CASSIRTGGYEQYF,TRBJ2-7,TRBV19,TRBD1,NA
TGTGCCAGCAGCTTAGCCCAGGGGGCCGAGCAGTTCTTC,CASSLAQGAEQFF,TRBJ2-1,TRBV11-3,TRBD1,NA
TGTGCCAGCAGCTCCGTCGGTGGACCAGATACGCAGTATTTT,CASSSVGGPDTQYF,TRBJ2-3,TRBV7-3,NA,NA
TGTGCCGCGACGGAAATTGCACAGGGGACCTCGTACGAGCAGTACTTC,CAATEIAQGTSYEQYF,TRBJ2-7,TRBV2,TRBD1,NA
TGTGCCAGCAGTCCATCCGGGGGCACCTATAATTCACCCCTCCACTTT,CASSPSGGTYNSPLHF,TRBJ1-6,TRBV28,NA,NA
TGTGCCAGCAGCTTGGCGGGAGAAACAGATACGCAGTATTTT,CASSLAGETDTQYF,TRBJ2-3,TRBV5-4,NA,NA
TGTGCCAGCAGACCCAATCCGGGAGATCAAGAAAAACTGTTTTTT,CASRPNPGDQEKLFF,TRBJ1-4,TRBV28,NA,NA
TGCGCCAGCAGCCAAGATAACAGTGCCTGGTACGAGCAGTACTTC,CASSQDNSAWYEQYF,TRBJ2-7,TRBV4-1,NA,NA
TGCGCCAGCGCCATGGCCTCTGGAAACACCATATATTTT,CASAMASGNTIYF,TRBJ1-3,TRBV4-1,NA,NA
TGTGCCAGCAGCCCTGGGACTAGCGGTACCTACGAGCAGTACTTC,CASSPGTSGTYEQYF,TRBJ2-7,TRBV5-6,TRBD2,once
TGTGCCAGCAGCTCCCGGAGCGGGAGGTATGAGGAGACCCAGTACTTC,CASSSRSGRYEETQYF,TRBJ2-5,TRBV7-9,TRBD2,NA
TGTGCCAGCAGCTCCCTCACCTACGAGCAGTACTTC,CASSSLTYEQYF,TRBJ2-7,TRBV11-2,NA,NA
TGTGCCAGCTCATCGAGTACGACAGGTCGGGACACTGAAGCTTTCTTT,CASSSSTTGRDTEAFF,TRBJ1-1,TRBV18,NA,NA
TGCGCCAGCAGCCAAGATCCCGGCAGACAAGAGACCCAGTACTTC,CASSQDPGRQETQYF,TRBJ2-5,TRBV4-1,NA,NA
TGTGCCAGCAGCTTGGGCAGGGGGCAACTTAACTATGGCTACACCTTC,CASSLGRGQLNYGYTF,TRBJ1-2,TRBV13,TRBD1,NA
TGTGCCAGCAGCCCCAACTCCTTATACACAGATACGCAGTATTTT,CASSPNSLYTDTQYF,TRBJ2-3,TRBV27,NA,once
TGTGCCAGCTCACCAACTGAGGGACAGCCCTACGAGCAGTACTTC,CASSPTEGQPYEQYF,TRBJ2-7,TRBV18,TRBD1,NA
TGCGCCAGCAGCCAAAGGGACGGTGCCTACGAGCAGTACTTC,CASSQRDGAYEQYF,TRBJ2-7,TRBV4-3,NA,NA
TGTGCCAGCAGCCTTTACGCGAACACCGGGGAGCTGTTTTTT,CASSLYANTGELFF,TRBJ2-2,TRBV11-2,NA,NA
TGTGCCAGCAGTGAGGGACCCGAGAGGGATGAGCAGTTCTTC,CASSEGPERDEQFF,TRBJ2-1,TRBV6-4,NA,NA
TGTGCTAGTGGTCCAATTGAGCAGTTCTTC,CASGPIEQFF,TRBJ2-1,TRBV12-5,NA,few
TGTGCCAGCAGCTCGGGACCCAGCTCCTACGAGCAGTACTTC,CASSSGPSSYEQYF,TRBJ2-7,TRBV5-6,NA,NA
TGCGCCAGCAGCTTAGGCAGACACTGGGAGACTAGTGTTACCTACGAGCAGTACTTC,CASSLGRHWETSVTYEQYF,TRBJ2-7,TRBV5-1,NA,NA
TGTGCCAGCTCACGGTCCGAAGCAACTAATGAAAAACTGTTTTTT,CASSRSEATNEKLFF,TRBJ1-4,TRBV18,NA,NA
TGTGCCAGCAGACAGGGACTGGCGGAGACCCAGTACTTC,CASRQGLAETQYF,TRBJ2-5,TRBV5-4,NA,NA